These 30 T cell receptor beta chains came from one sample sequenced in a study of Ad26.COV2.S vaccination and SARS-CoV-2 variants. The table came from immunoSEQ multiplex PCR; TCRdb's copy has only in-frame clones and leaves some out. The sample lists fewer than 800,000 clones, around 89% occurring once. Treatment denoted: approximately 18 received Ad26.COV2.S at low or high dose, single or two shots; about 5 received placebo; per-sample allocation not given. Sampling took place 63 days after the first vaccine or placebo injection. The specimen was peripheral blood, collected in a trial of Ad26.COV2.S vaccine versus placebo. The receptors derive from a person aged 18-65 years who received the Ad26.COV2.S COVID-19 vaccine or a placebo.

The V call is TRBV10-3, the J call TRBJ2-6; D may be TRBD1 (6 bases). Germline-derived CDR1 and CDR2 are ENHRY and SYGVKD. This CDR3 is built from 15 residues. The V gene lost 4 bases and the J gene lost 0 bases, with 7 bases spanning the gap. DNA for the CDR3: TGTGCCATCAGTGGACAGGTCTCTGGGGCCAACGTCCTGACTTTC. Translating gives CAISGQVSGANVLTF.

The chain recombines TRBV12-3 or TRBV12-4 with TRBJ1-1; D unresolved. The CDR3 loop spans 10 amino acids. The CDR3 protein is CAIGHTEAFF. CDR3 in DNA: TGTGCAATAGGCCACACTGAAGCTTTCTTT.

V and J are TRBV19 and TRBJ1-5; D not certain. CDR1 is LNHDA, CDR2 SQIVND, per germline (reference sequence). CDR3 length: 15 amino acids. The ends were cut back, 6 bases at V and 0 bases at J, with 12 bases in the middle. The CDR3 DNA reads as TGTGCCAGTAGGGGCCCCGGGGATAGCAATCAGCCCCAGCATTTT. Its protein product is CASRGPGDSNQPQHF.

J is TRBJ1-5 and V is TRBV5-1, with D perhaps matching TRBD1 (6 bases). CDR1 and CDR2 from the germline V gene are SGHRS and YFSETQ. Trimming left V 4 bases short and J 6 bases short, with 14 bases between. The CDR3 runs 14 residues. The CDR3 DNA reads TGCGCCAGCAGCCAAGAGGGGGACGGTCAGCCCCAGCATTTT. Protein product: CASSQEGDGQPQHF.

This CDR3 is CASSMYSGGRETQYF. The CDR3, as DNA: TGCGCCAGCAGCATGTATAGCGGGGGGCGAGAGACCCAGTACTTC. The V call is TRBV5-1, the J call TRBJ2-5; 10 nucleotides match TRBD2. The CDR3 loop spans 15 amino acids. Germline V CDR1 and CDR2: SGHRS, YFSETQ. The trim removed 4 bases at V and 4 bases at J, leaving 7 bases unmatched.

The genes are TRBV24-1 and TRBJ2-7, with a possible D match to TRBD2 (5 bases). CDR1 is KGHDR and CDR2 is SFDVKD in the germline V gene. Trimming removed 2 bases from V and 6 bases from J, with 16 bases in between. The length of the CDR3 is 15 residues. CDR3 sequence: CATSDSPLAGGEQYF. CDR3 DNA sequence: TGTGCCACCAGTGATTCCCCGCTAGCCGGCGGCGAGCAGTACTTC.

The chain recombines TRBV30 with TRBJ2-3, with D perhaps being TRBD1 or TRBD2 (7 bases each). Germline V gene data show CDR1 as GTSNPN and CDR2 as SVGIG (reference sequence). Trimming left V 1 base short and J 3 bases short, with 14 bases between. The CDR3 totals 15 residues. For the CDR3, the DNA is TGTGCCTGGAGTGGGGGAGGGGGCAGGACAGATACGCAGTATTTT. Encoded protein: CAWSGGGGRTDTQYF.

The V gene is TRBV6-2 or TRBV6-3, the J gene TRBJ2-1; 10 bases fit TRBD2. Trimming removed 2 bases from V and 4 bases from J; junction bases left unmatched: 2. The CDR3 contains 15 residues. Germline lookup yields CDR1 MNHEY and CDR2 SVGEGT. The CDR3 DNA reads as TGTGCCAGCAGTTACACGACTAGCGGGTACAATGAGCAGTTCTTC. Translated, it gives CASSYTTSGYNEQFF.

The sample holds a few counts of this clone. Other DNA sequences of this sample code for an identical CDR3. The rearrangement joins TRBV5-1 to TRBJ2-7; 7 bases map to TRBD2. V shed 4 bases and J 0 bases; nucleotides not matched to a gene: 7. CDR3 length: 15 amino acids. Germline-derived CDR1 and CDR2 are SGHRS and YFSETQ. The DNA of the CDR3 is TGCGCCAGCAGCCTCGGGGGACTACCCTCCTACGAGCAGTACTTC. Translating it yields CASSLGGLPSYEQYF.

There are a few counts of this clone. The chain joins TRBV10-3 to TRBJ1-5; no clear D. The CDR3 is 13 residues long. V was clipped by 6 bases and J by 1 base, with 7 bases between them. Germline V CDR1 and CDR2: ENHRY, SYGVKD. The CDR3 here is CAISDTSNQPQHF. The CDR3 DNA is TGTGCCATCAGCGACACCAGCAATCAGCCCCAGCATTTT.

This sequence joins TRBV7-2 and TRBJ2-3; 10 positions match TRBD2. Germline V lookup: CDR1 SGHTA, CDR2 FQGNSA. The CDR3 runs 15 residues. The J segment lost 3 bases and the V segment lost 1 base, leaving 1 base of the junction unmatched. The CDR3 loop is CASSLVAGGTDTQYF. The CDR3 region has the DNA TGTGCCAGCAGCTTAGTAGCGGGAGGAACAGATACGCAGTATTTT.

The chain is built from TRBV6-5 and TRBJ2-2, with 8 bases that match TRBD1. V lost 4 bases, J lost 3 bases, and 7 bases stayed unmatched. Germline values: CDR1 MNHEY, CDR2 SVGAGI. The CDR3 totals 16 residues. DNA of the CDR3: TGTGCCAGCAGTTCCTCATTGACAGGGGACACCGGGGAGCTGTTTTTT. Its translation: CASSSSLTGDTGELFF.

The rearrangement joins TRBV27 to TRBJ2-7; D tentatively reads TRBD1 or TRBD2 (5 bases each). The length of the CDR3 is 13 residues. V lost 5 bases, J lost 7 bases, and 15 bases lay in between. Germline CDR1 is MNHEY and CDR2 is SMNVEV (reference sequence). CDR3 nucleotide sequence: TGTGCCAGCAGTCCTACCTCGGGGCTTGAGCAGTACTTC. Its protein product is CASSPTSGLEQYF.

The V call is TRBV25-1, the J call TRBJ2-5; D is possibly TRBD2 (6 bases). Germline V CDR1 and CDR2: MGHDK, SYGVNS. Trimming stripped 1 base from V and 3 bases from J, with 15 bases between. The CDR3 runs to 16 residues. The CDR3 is CASSEFRGGIEETQYF. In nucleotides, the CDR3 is TGTGCCAGCAGTGAATTTCGGGGAGGCATTGAAGAGACCCAGTACTTC.

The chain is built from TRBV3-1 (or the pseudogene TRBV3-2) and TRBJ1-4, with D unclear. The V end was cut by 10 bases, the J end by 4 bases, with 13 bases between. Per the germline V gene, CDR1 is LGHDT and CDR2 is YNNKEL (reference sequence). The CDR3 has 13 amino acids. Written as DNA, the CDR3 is TGTGCCACCGCCCTCCGGAATAATGAAAAACTGTTTTTT. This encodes CATALRNNEKLFF.

The CDR3: CASSIHGTPYEQYF. The CDR3 nucleotides are TGTGCCAGCAGCATCCACGGGACGCCCTACGAGCAGTACTTC. V gene TRBV7-9 combines with J gene TRBJ2-7; D might be TRBD1 or TRBD2, each matching 5 bases. V lost 5 bases and J 2 bases, leaving 13 bases between the germline ends. This CDR3 has 14 amino acids. The V gene's germline CDR1 is SEHNR and CDR2 FQNEAQ (reference sequence).

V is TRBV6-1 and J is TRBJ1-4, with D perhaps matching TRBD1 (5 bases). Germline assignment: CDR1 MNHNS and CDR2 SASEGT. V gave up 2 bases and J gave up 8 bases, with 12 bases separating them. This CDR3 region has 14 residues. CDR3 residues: CASSERARGEKLFF. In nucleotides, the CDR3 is TGTGCCAGCAGTGAAAGAGCCCGGGGGGAAAAACTGTTTTTT.

The CDR3 protein is CASSFGPAGENYEQYF. In DNA, the CDR3 is TGCGCCAGCAGCTTTGGCCCAGCGGGAGAGAACTACGAGCAGTACTTC. The chain uses TRBV5-1 and TRBJ2-7; 8 bases agree with TRBD2. The germline CDR1 and CDR2 sequences are SGHRS and YFSETQ. Trimming took 2 bases from V and 3 from J; bases not matched to a gene: 10. This CDR3 has 16 amino acids.

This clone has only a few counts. CDR3 in amino acids: CASSQEGGEDNSPLHF. The CDR3, as DNA: TGTGCCAGCAGCCAAGAGGGAGGGGAAGATAATTCACCCCTCCACTTT. V is TRBV4-2 and J is TRBJ1-6; D perhaps matches TRBD1 (5 bases). Trimming shortened V by 0 bases and J by 5 bases, and 11 bases separated the two germline ends. Per germline, CDR1 LGHNA and CDR2 YNFKEQ. The length of the CDR3 is 16 residues.

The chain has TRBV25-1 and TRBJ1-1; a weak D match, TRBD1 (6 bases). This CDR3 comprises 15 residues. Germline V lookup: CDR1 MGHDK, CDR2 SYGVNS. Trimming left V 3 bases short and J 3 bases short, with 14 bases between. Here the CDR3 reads CASSDTSKGDTEAFF. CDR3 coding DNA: TGTGCCAGCAGTGACACCTCGAAGGGGGACACTGAAGCTTTCTTT.

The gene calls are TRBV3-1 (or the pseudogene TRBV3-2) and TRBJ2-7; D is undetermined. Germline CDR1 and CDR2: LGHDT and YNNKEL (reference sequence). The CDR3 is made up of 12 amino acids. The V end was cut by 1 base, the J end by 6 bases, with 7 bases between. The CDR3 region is CASSQGRGEQYF. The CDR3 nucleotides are TGTGCCAGCAGCCAAGGTCGTGGCGAGCAGTACTTC.

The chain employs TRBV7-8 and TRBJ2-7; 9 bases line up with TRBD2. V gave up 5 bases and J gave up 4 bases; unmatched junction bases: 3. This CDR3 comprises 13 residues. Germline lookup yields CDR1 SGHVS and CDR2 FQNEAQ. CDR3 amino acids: CASSRSGRYEQYF. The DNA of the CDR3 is TGTGCCAGCAGCCGTAGCGGGAGATACGAGCAGTACTTC. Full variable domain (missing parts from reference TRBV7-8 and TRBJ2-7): GAGVSQSPRYKVAKRGQDVALRCDPISGHVSLFWYQQALGQGPEFLTYFQNEAQLDKSGLPSDRFFAERPEGSVSTLKIQRTQQEDSAVYLCASSRSGRYEQYFGPGTRLTVT.

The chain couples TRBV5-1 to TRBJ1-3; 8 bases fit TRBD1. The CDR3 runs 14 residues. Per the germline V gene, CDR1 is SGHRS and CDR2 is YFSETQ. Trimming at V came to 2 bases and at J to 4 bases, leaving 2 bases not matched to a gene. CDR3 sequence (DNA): TGCGCCAGCAGCTTACAGGGGGTCGGAAACACCATATATTTT. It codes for CASSLQGVGNTIYF.

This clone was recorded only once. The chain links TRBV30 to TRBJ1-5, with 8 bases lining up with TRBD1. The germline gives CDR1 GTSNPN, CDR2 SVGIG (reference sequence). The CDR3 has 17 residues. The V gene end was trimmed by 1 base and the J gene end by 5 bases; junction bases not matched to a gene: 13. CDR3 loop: CAWSARGQVPTYQPQHF. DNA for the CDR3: TGTGCCTGGAGTGCCCGGGGACAGGTCCCAACCTATCAGCCCCAGCATTTT. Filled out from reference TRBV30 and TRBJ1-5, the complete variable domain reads SQTIHQWPATLVQPVGSPLSLECTVEGTSNPNLYWYRQAAGRGLQLLFYSVGIGQISSEVPQNLSASRPQDRQFILSSKKLLLSDSGFYLCAWSARGQVPTYQPQHFGDGTRLSIL.

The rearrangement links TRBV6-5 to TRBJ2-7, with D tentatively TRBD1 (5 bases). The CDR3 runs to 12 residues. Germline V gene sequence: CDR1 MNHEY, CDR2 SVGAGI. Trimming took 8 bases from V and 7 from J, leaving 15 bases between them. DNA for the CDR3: TGTGCCAGCTCCTTGGGGCTTAGGGAGCAGTACTTC. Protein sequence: CASSLGLREQYF.

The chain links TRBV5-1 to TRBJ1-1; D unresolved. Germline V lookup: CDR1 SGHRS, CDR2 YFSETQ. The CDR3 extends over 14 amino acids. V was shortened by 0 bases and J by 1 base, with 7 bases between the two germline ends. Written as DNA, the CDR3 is TGCGCCAGCAGCTTGGACACGGCGAACACTGAAGCTTTCTTT. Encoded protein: CASSLDTANTEAFF.

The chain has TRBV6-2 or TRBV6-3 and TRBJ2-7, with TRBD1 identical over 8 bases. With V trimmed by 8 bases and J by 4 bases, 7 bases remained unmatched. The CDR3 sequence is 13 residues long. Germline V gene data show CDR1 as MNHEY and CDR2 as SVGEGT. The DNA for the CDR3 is TGTGCCAGCGGCCGGGACAGGCGGTACGAGCAGTACTTC. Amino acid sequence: CASGRDRRYEQYF.

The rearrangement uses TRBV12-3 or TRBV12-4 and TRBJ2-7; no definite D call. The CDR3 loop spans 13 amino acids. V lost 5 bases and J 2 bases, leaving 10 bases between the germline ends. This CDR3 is CASSNTAPYEQYF. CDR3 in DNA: TGTGCCAGCAGTAATACAGCTCCCTACGAGCAGTACTTC.

The CDR3 coding sequence is TGTGCCTGGAGTCCGGACAGCACAGATACGCAGTATTTT. Residues: CAWSPDSTDTQYF. This rearrangement joins TRBV30 to TRBJ2-3; no definite D call. Per germline, CDR1 GTSNPN and CDR2 SVGIG (reference sequence). Trimming removed 2 bases at V and 0 bases at J, with 6 bases between. The CDR3 totals 13 residues. Full variable domain (missing parts from reference TRBV30 and TRBJ2-3): SQTIHQWPATLVQPVGSPLSLECTVEGTSNPNLYWYRQAAGRGLQLLFYSVGIGQISSEVPQNLSASRPQDRQFILSSKKLLLSDSGFYLCAWSPDSTDTQYFGPGTRLTVL.

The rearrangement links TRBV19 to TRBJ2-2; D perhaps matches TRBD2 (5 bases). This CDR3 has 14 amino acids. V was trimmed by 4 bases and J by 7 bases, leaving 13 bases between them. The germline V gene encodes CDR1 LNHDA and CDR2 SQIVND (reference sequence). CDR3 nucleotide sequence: TGTGCCAGTAGTAGGACCGAGGCGGGCGGGGAGCTGTTTTTT. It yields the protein CASSRTEAGGELFF.